This T cell receptor (beta chain) was identified during a study of blood T cell repertoires in COVID-19 (TCRdb year 2020). For context, the study as a whole: Samples from collaborators originated in the United States, Italy and Spain and spanned both the acute and convalescent phases of COVID-19. The prospective study material was composed of cDNA or gDNA derived from T cells, B-cell-depleted T cells, or PBMCs. Deeply sampled blood TCRbeta repertoires from subjects exposed to, actively infected with, or recovered from COVID-19 were included in the dataset. The repertoires were released in a freely available public database intended as a resource for research on the immune response to SARS-CoV-2. Samples were obtained from the ongoing ImmuneRACE study (first 160 participants) and from 1,254 subjects provided by 6 global collaborators. Sample metadata almost always included a de-identified subject ID, COVID-19 status, age in years and sex. Where available, HLA class I and class II types were obtained from metadata supplied by the sample provider rather than from assay-based typing. What the work shows at the level of the full study, not this receptor alone: The amount of clinical and demographic metadata varied by source and participant and was provided uncurated.

On this clone itself: Its antigen is still unknown. Per-base qualities were not stored, and no clone one base away is much larger.

TCRbeta CDR3 regions were amplified from genomic DNA using the immunoSEQ Assay, a bias-controlled multiplex PCR. The study's processing was this. The number of nucleated cells in each sample was estimated from the amplification of reference gene primers within the assay. To quantify the absolute abundance of each unique TCRbeta CDR3 rearrangement, sequence reads were collapsed and filtered. For each sample, productive Simpson clonality was calculated as the square root of Simpson's diversity index over productive rearrangements. Drawn from immuneACCESS, this table holds only the in-frame rearrangements with V and J called that TCRdb kept. Clones are partly lost; checked studies trace under half to an unresolved V gene and leave the rest unexplained. For V, J and clone size, that table is used; D and trimming come from the DNA. The sample table lists approximately 170,000 clones, approximately 91% of them with a count of one. About 1.1% of the sample belongs to the ten largest clones.

According to the germline V gene, CDR1 reads MNHEY and CDR2 reads SVGAGI. The cysteine opens and the phenylalanine closes a CDR3 of 14 amino acids. Of the read, only the CDR3 DNA is kept; its 42 bases are in frame from base 1. From V the trimming removes 6 bases and from J it removes 4 bases, while the gene matches leave 7 bases of the junction unaccounted for. Each collaborating institution followed its own protocols to collect whole blood in K2EDTA tubes. Collaborator samples were shipped for TCRbeta analysis as frozen whole blood, isolated PBMCs, or DNA extracted from either sample type. The specimen was peripheral blood. The chain is encoded by TRBV6-5 joined to TRBJ1-1, with 8 bases matching TRBD1. The source of this sequence is a man aged 25-45 years with acute or convalescent COVID-19. Here is the DNA: TGTGCCAGCAGAGACGGACAGGGACGCACTGAAGCTTTCTTT. Translated, it gives CASRDGQGRTEAFF.